These 13 T cell receptor beta chains were all obtained from the same sample, sequenced in a study of blood T cell repertoires in COVID-19 (dated by TCRdb to 2019 to 2021). Libraries were constructed by the immunoSEQ multiplex PCR assay. As stored in TCRdb, this immuneACCESS dataset retains in-frame rearrangements with V and J assigned. A fraction of the clones does not appear; measured against another copy, unresolved V genes explain less than half of the discrepancy, and the remainder lacks a known reason. The table for this sample lists roughly 100,000 clones; 65% to 90% of them were counted only once. The top ten clones comprise roughly 4.5% of the sample. The sequenced sample was peripheral blood. All receptors come from a man between 50 and 59 years old with acute or convalescent COVID-19.

J is TRBJ2-1 and V is TRBV10-3; 9 bases agree with TRBD2. This CDR3 has 15 residues. The germline gives CDR1 ENHRY, CDR2 SYGVKD. J gave up 8 bases and V 2 bases, and 7 bases lay outside the gene matches. CDR3 protein: CAISEGGGRADEQFF. CDR3 nucleotide sequence: TGTGCCATCAGTGAGGGCGGCGGGAGGGCGGATGAGCAGTTCTTC.

CDR3 in DNA: TGTGCCAGCAGCGATACTCGACAGGGGAACTATGGCTACACCTTC. This translates into CASSDTRQGNYGYTF. The chain recombines TRBV27 with TRBJ1-2; 8 bases line up with TRBD1. This CDR3 spans 15 amino acids. J gave up 2 bases and V 6 bases, and 8 bases lay outside the gene matches. Germline V gene lookup returns CDR1 MNHEY and CDR2 SMNVEV (reference sequence).

On this clone itself: The sample holds other DNA sequences that translate to the same CDR3. The chain links TRBV12-3 or TRBV12-4 to TRBJ2-7, with TRBD1 as a possible D gene (5 bases). The CDR3 runs 12 residues. V gave up 5 bases and J gave up 4 bases, with 9 bases separating them. The CDR3 sequence: CASSPQGYEQYF. The CDR3 DNA is TGTGCCAGCAGTCCGCAGGGTTACGAGCAGTACTTC.

This clone was counted only a few times. CDR3 in DNA: TGTGCCAGCAGCGTACGGGGAAACCATAACTATGGCTACACCTTC. Translated: CASSVRGNHNYGYTF. This sequence joins TRBV9 and TRBJ1-2; D is ambiguous. Germline V gene sequence: CDR1 SGDLS, CDR2 YYNGEE. Trimming took off 1 base at V and 1 base at J, with 11 bases between the two ends. This CDR3 has 15 amino acids. The full variable domain, its missing parts supplied by reference TRBV9 and TRBJ1-2, is DSGVTQTPKHLITATGQRVTLRCSPRSGDLSVYWYQQSLDQGLQFLIQYYNGEERAKGNILERFSAQQFPDLHSELNLSSLELGDSALYFCASSVRGNHNYGYTFGSGTRLTVV.

This rearrangement joins TRBV24-1 to TRBJ2-5, with no clear D. Trimming stripped 3 bases from V and 4 bases from J, with 11 bases between. CDR1 and CDR2 from the germline V gene are KGHDR and SFDVKD. This CDR3 comprises 14 residues. DNA of the CDR3: TGTGCCACCAGTGATCCCTTAGGCGGAGAGACCCAGTACTTC. It encodes CATSDPLGGETQYF.

This clone turned up a few times. This rearrangement joins TRBV12-3 or TRBV12-4 to TRBJ1-2, with unresolved D. The CDR3 covers 12 residues. The V end lost 5 bases, the J end lost 9 bases, and 13 bases lay between the germline ends. The CDR3 protein is CASSPGLNSYTF. CDR3 coding DNA: TGTGCCAGCAGTCCCGGGTTGAATAGCTACACCTTC.

J is TRBJ2-3 and V is TRBV6-4, with TRBD2 as a possible D gene (5 bases). Germline V CDR1 and CDR2: MRHNA, SNTAGT. The CDR3 covers 16 residues. With 3 bases removed from V and 0 bases from J, the gap between germline ends came to 13 bases. CDR3 sequence: CASSELAARSTDTQYF. DNA of the CDR3: TGTGCCAGCAGTGAGCTAGCCGCGAGGAGCACAGATACGCAGTATTTT.

The chain has TRBV3-1 (or the pseudogene TRBV3-2) and TRBJ2-7; 7 nucleotides agree with TRBD2. The CDR3 covers 16 residues. After removal of 0 bases from V and 4 bases from J, the junction contained 9 bases not matched to a gene. Germline V gene data show CDR1 as LGHDT and CDR2 as YNNKEL (reference sequence). CDR3 nucleotides: TGTGCCAGCAGCCAAGATCATGGCGGGAGATTTTACGAGCAGTACTTC. This codes for CASSQDHGGRFYEQYF.

This clone has a handful of counts. This chain links TRBV4-1 with TRBJ2-2, with TRBD1 as a possible D gene (5 bases). V was trimmed by 6 bases and J by 6 bases, leaving 11 bases between them. Germline V gene lookup returns CDR1 MGHRA and CDR2 YSYEKL. CDR3 length: 13 residues. CDR3 protein: CASSLQGSGELFF. CDR3 bases: TGCGCCAGCAGTCTCCAGGGATCCGGGGAGCTGTTTTTT.

The chain uses TRBV5-1 and TRBJ2-5, with D maybe TRBD2 (6 bases). The CDR3 consists of 14 residues. CDR1 SGHRS and CDR2 YFSETQ come from the germline V gene. Trimming took 0 bases from V and 4 from J, leaving 10 bases between them. CDR3 sequence: CASSLDGGRETQYF. The DNA of the CDR3 is TGCGCCAGCAGCTTGGATGGAGGGCGAGAGACCCAGTACTTC.

The rearrangement joins TRBV4-1 to TRBJ2-7, with a possible D match to TRBD1 (6 bases). The CDR3 has 14 residues. Germline V CDR1 and CDR2: MGHRA, YSYEKL. Trimming cost V 3 bases and J 2 bases, with 11 bases left between them. The CDR3 bases are TGCGCCAGCAGCCATTTAACAGGGACCTACGAGCAGTACTTC. It yields the protein CASSHLTGTYEQYF.

The chain recombines TRBV20-1 with TRBJ2-1, with D unclear. From germline, CDR1 is DFQATT and CDR2 SNEGSKA (reference sequence). The CDR3 runs 12 residues. The V end lost 3 bases, the J end lost 6 bases, and 9 bases lay between the germline ends. The CDR3 spells CSASKATNEQFF. CDR3 bases: TGCAGTGCTAGTAAAGCGACCAATGAGCAGTTCTTC.

This sequence joins TRBV7-6 and TRBJ1-1; D gene ambiguous. V lost 7 bases and J lost 2, with 17 bases in between. The CDR3 is made up of 15 amino acids. CDR1 and CDR2 from the germline V gene are SGHVS and FNYEAQ. CDR3 residues: CASTEGSQYNTEAFF. The CDR3 DNA sequence: TGTGCCAGCACTGAAGGTAGCCAATATAACACTGAAGCTTTCTTT. Complete variable domain (other parts from reference TRBV7-6 and TRBJ1-1): GAGVSQSPRYKVTKRGQDVALRCDPISGHVSLYWYRQALGQGPEFLTYFNYEAQQDKSGLPNDRFSAERPEGSISTLTIQRTEQRDSAMYRCASTEGSQYNTEAFFGQGTRLTVV.